Below are 27 T cell receptor beta chains sequenced from a single sample in a study of blood T cell repertoires in COVID-19. Produced via immunoSEQ multiplex PCR; TCRdb's table is partial and in-frame only. The profile shows around 100,000 clones, approximately 80% of them singletons. Input material: peripheral blood. The source of these receptors is a man over 45 with active or convalescent COVID-19.

The chain carries TRBV19 and TRBJ1-6; 8 positions match TRBD1. This CDR3 comprises 13 residues. In germline, CDR1 is LNHDA, CDR2 SQIVND (reference sequence). Trimming cost V 9 bases and J 8 bases; bases outside gene matches: 6. The CDR3 sequence: CASEDRADSPLHF. The CDR3 DNA is TGTGCCAGCGAGGACAGGGCGGATTCACCCCTCCACTTT. Looking up the rest from reference TRBV19 and TRBJ1-6 gives the full variable domain: DGGITQSPKYLFRKEGQNVTLSCEQNLNHDAMYWYRQDPGQGLRLIYYSQIVNDFQKGDIAEGYSVSREKKESFPLTVTSAQKNPTAFYLCASEDRADSPLHFGNGTRLTVT.

The V call is TRBV9, the J call TRBJ1-1, with 7 bases identical to TRBD1. With V trimmed by 3 bases and J by 4 bases, 9 bases remained unmatched. The CDR3 has 15 amino acids. CDR1 is SGDLS and CDR2 is YYNGEE in the germline V gene. Here the CDR3 reads CASSAATGSFTEAFF. CDR3 in DNA: TGTGCCAGCAGCGCGGCGACAGGGAGTTTCACTGAAGCTTTCTTT.

The rearrangement joins TRBV24-1 to TRBJ1-6; 7 bases agree with TRBD1. The germline gives CDR1 KGHDR, CDR2 SFDVKD. CDR3 length equals 23 residues. V shed 8 bases, J shed 0 bases, and the junction held 27 bases outside the gene matches. The CDR3 spells CATIDRVLSKPLQLCSYNSPLHF. The CDR3 coding sequence is TGTGCCACCATCGACAGGGTTTTATCTAAGCCTCTGCAGCTGTGCTCCTATAATTCACCCCTCCACTTT.

The chain couples TRBV18 to TRBJ2-1; 10 bases agree with TRBD2. CDR3 length: 17 residues. The junction had 7 bases not matched to a gene; V was cut back by 3 bases and J by 2 bases. From germline, CDR1 is KGHSH and CDR2 LQKENI. The CDR3 is CASSPSSGSGAYNEQFF. DNA of the CDR3: TGTGCCAGCTCACCCTCTAGCGGGAGTGGGGCCTACAATGAGCAGTTCTTC. The full variable domain, its missing parts supplied by reference TRBV18 and TRBJ2-1, is NAGVMQNPRHLVRRRGQEARLRCSPMKGHSHVYWYRQLPEEGLKFMVYLQKENIIDESGMPKERFSAEFPKEGPSILRIQQVVRGDSAAYFCASSPSSGSGAYNEQFFGPGTRLTVL.

The J gene is TRBJ2-3, the V gene TRBV6-1; TRBD2 is a possible D gene (5 bases). The CDR3 loop spans 15 amino acids. Germline-derived CDR1 and CDR2 are MNHNS and SASEGT. The V end was cut by 0 bases, the J end by 3 bases, with 10 bases between. The CDR3 protein is CASSEAGDVTDTQYF. The DNA of the CDR3 is TGTGCCAGCAGTGAAGCCGGGGATGTGACAGATACGCAGTATTTT.

The chain joins TRBV2 to TRBJ1-2; D is uncertain. Germline V gene sequence: CDR1 SNHLY, CDR2 FYNNEI. The CDR3 is 10 residues long. The ends were cut back, 6 bases at V and 5 bases at J, with 4 bases in the middle. The CDR3 loop reads CASRSYGYTF. The CDR3 bases are TGTGCCAGCAGGTCGTATGGCTACACCTTC.

The rearrangement joins TRBV7-9 to TRBJ2-7, with a possible D match to TRBD1 (6 bases). Germline V gene data show CDR1 as SEHNR and CDR2 as FQNEAQ (reference sequence). The CDR3 sequence is 12 residues long. Trimming cost V 7 bases and J 7 bases, with 14 bases left between them. The CDR3 DNA follows: TGTGCCAGCACAGACAGGTGGAGGGAGCAGTACTTC. It specifies CASTDRWREQYF. The complete variable domain, with remaining parts taken from reference TRBV7-9 and TRBJ2-7, reads DTGVSQNPRHKITKRGQNVTFRCDPISEHNRLYWYRQTLGQGPEFLTYFQNEAQLEKSRLLSDRFSAERPKGSFSTLEIQRTEQGDSAMYLCASTDRWREQYFGPGTRLTVT.

This clone was recorded once. V and J are TRBV27 and TRBJ2-7; D gene unclear. Trimming removed 4 bases from V and 2 bases from J, with 15 bases in between. CDR3 length equals 15 residues. Looked up from germline, CDR1 is MNHEY and CDR2 is SMNVEV (reference sequence). The CDR3 DNA reads TGTGCCAGCAGTTCCCCCCAATCAAGCACCTACGAGCAGTACTTC. Protein sequence: CASSSPQSSTYEQYF.

V usage is TRBV19 and J usage is TRBJ1-5; TRBD1 might be the D (5 bases). The germline gives CDR1 LNHDA, CDR2 SQIVND (reference sequence). Trimming removed 1 base at V and 7 bases at J, with 20 bases between. CDR3 length equals 17 residues. The CDR3 protein is CASSIGDGGTRGQPQHF. CDR3 bases: TGTGCCAGTAGTATAGGAGATGGGGGGACTCGGGGGCAGCCCCAGCATTTT.

The V and J genes are TRBV28 and TRBJ2-5; D unclear. CDR3 length: 12 residues. The germline V and J ends were trimmed by 6 bases and 0 bases, with 5 bases remaining between them. The V gene's germline CDR1 is MDHEN and CDR2 SYDVKM. CDR3 sequence: CASSIDQETQYF. In DNA, the CDR3 is TGTGCCAGCAGCATAGACCAAGAGACCCAGTACTTC.

The chain employs TRBV4-1 and TRBJ2-7; 9 bases map to TRBD2. The CDR3 has 15 residues. Losses at the gene ends were 0 bases for V and 8 bases for J; bases not matched to a gene: 8. The V gene's germline CDR1 is MGHRA and CDR2 YSYEKL. The CDR3 DNA is TGCGCCAGCAGCCAAGACAGGCTAGCGGGGTTCCAGCAGTACTTC. Translation gives CASSQDRLAGFQQYF.

The chain combines TRBV4-2 with TRBJ2-5; weak D call: TRBD2 (6 bases). V gave up 1 base and J gave up 4 bases, with 13 bases separating them. From germline, CDR1 is LGHNA and CDR2 YNFKEQ. CDR3 length equals 15 residues. CDR3 sequence reads: CASSQGAGSRETQYF. DNA of the CDR3: TGTGCCAGCAGCCAAGGTGCCGGGAGCCGAGAGACCCAGTACTTC.

V gene TRBV10-3 combines with J gene TRBJ2-3; TRBD1 is a possible D gene (6 bases). CDR1 ENHRY and CDR2 SYGVKD come from the germline V gene. V was pared by 6 bases and J by 0 bases, with 10 bases between. The CDR3 has 14 residues. In DNA form, the CDR3 reads TGTGCCATCAGGGGGACACAGAGCACAGATACGCAGTATTTT. Translating gives CAIRGTQSTDTQYF.

The V and J genes are TRBV19 and TRBJ1-6, with a possible D match to TRBD1 (6 bases). V shed 1 base and J shed 8 bases, with 12 bases lying between them. The CDR3 consists of 15 residues. CDR1 and CDR2 (germline): LNHDA, SQIVND (reference sequence). The CDR3 nucleotides are TGTGCCAGTAGTATAGCGGGGGGCCTGGATTCACCCCTCCACTTT. Encoded protein: CASSIAGGLDSPLHF.

This clone was counted between two and nine times. This rearrangement joins TRBV29-1 to TRBJ1-1, with D perhaps TRBD1 (5 bases). Germline values: CDR1 SQVTM, CDR2 ANQGSEA. Trimming cost V 4 bases and J 3 bases, with 15 bases left between them. This CDR3 contains 14 residues. CDR3 coding DNA: TGCAGCGTTGTCCCCACAGGAATTTACACTGAAGCTTTCTTT. This gives the protein CSVVPTGIYTEAFF.

The V gene is TRBV2, the J gene TRBJ1-5; TRBD1 agrees at 9 bases. CDR3 length: 12 residues. Germline CDR1 and CDR2: SNHLY and FYNNEI. V shed 9 bases and J 5 bases; nucleotides not matched to a gene: 2. CDR3 coding DNA: TGTGCCAGTACAGGGGGCGATCAGCCCCAGCATTTT. It is translated as CASTGGDQPQHF.

This rearrangement joins TRBV4-1 to TRBJ2-5; 13 bases align to TRBD2. Germline CDR1 is MGHRA and CDR2 is YSYEKL. This CDR3 spans 19 amino acids. J lost 4 bases, V lost 0 bases, and 11 bases had no gene match. CDR3 sequence: CASSQEPFGTSGTGETQYF. CDR3 DNA: TGCGCCAGCAGCCAAGAGCCCTTCGGGACTAGCGGGACTGGAGAGACCCAGTACTTC.

This rearrangement joins TRBV28 to TRBJ2-1; 9 bases fit TRBD2. In germline, CDR1 is MDHEN, CDR2 SYDVKM. V was clipped by 3 bases and J by 10 bases; unmatched bases: 16. This CDR3 is built from 17 residues. CDR3 coding DNA: TGTGCCAGCAGTTTGGGGTCCCAAGGGGGACTAGCAAGCGAGCAGTTCTTC. Protein sequence: CASSLGSQGGLASEQFF.

The chain couples TRBV2 to TRBJ1-1, with 7 nucleotides matching TRBD1. Germline CDR1 SNHLY, CDR2 FYNNEI. CDR3 length equals 13 residues. Unmatched junction bases numbered 8, after V lost 6 bases and J lost 7 bases. The chain's CDR3 is CASRTGARHEAFF. The CDR3, as DNA: TGTGCCAGCAGAACAGGGGCGAGACATGAAGCTTTCTTT.

The rearrangement joins TRBV30 to TRBJ2-1, with 12 bases lining up with TRBD2. The CDR3 totals 16 residues. Germline CDR1 reads GTSNPN; CDR2 reads SVGIG (reference sequence). The trim removed 1 base at V and 2 bases at J, leaving 3 bases unmatched. This CDR3 is CAWSAGLAGTYNEQFF. The CDR3 DNA reads TGTGCCTGGAGTGCAGGACTAGCGGGAACCTACAATGAGCAGTTCTTC.

This clone came up once. This chain's CDR3 is CASGLVIDRVTEAFF. The CDR3 region has the DNA TGTGCTAGTGGTTTGGTAATCGACAGGGTCACTGAAGCTTTCTTT. The rearrangement joins TRBV12-5 to TRBJ1-1; 7 bases align to TRBD1. The CDR3 runs 15 residues. The V and J ends lost 0 bases and 4 bases, in that order; junction bases with no gene match: 5. Germline CDR1 is LGHNT and CDR2 is FRNRAP. The full variable domain, rest sourced from reference TRBV12-5 and TRBJ1-1, is DARVTQTPRHKVTEMGQEVTMRCQPILGHNTVFWYRQTMMQGLELLAYFRNRAPLDDSGMPKDRFSAEMPDATLATLKIQPSEPRDSAVYFCASGLVIDRVTEAFFGQGTRLTVV.

This sequence joins TRBV28 and TRBJ1-5; D not certain. With 7 bases removed from V and 6 bases from J, the gap between germline ends came to 13 bases. Germline V gene data show CDR1 as MDHEN and CDR2 as SYDVKM. This CDR3 contains 13 residues. CDR3 sequence: CASTRAAAQPQHF. The CDR3 DNA sequence: TGTGCCAGCACCCGAGCGGCAGCTCAGCCCCAGCATTTT. The whole variable domain, filled in from reference TRBV28 and TRBJ1-5, reads DVKVTQSSRYLVKRTGEKVFLECVQDMDHENMFWYRQDPGLGLRLIYFSYDVKMKEKGDIPEGYSVSREKKERFSLILESASTNQTSMYLCASTRAAAQPQHFGDGTRLSIL.

The chain uses TRBV7-2 and TRBJ1-2, with D uncertain. V was shortened by 1 base and J by 4 bases, with 13 bases between the two germline ends. CDR3 size: 15 residues. Germline CDR1 SGHTA, CDR2 FQGNSA. As DNA, the CDR3 is TGTGCCAGCAGCTTAGGGGCAGATGTGGGCTATGGCTACACCTTC. Its protein product is CASSLGADVGYGYTF.

The chain combines TRBV28 with TRBJ2-1, with D possibly being TRBD2 (6 bases). Trimming left V 3 bases short and J 6 bases short, with 15 bases between. The CDR3 totals 15 residues. Germline values: CDR1 MDHEN, CDR2 SYDVKM. The CDR3 DNA reads TGTGCCAGCAGTTTGCGGGGCGAGGCGGGCAATGAGCAGTTCTTC. Translating it yields CASSLRGEAGNEQFF.

This chain uses TRBV5-6 with TRBJ2-2; 11 bases align to TRBD2. V gave up 2 bases and J gave up 3 bases; unmatched junction bases: 12. CDR3 length: 19 amino acids. Germline V gene sequence: CDR1 SGHDT, CDR2 YYEEEE. The CDR3 region is CASSFLLLAGDGDTGELFF. The CDR3 bases are TGTGCCAGCAGCTTTCTCTTACTAGCGGGAGACGGGGACACCGGGGAGCTGTTTTTT.

The V call is TRBV28, the J call TRBJ2-7, with TRBD1 matching over 9 bases. The J segment lost 6 bases and the V segment lost 7 bases, leaving 4 bases of the junction unmatched. In germline, CDR1 is MDHEN, CDR2 SYDVKM. The CDR3 has 12 residues. CDR3 protein: CASTRDRVEQYF. DNA of the CDR3: TGTGCCAGCACAAGGGACAGGGTCGAGCAGTACTTC.

V is TRBV7-9 and J is TRBJ2-3; 8 nucleotides align to TRBD2. The CDR3 is 15 amino acids. V was pared by 1 base and J by 2 bases, with 2 bases of the junction left unmatched. The germline CDR1 and CDR2 sequences are SEHNR and FQNEAQ (reference sequence). This chain's CDR3 is CASSLGRGVTDTQYF. In DNA, the CDR3 is TGTGCCAGCAGCTTAGGGCGGGGGGTCACAGATACGCAGTATTTT.